This T cell receptor beta chain was recovered during a study of prognosis after radiotherapy for stage I lung cancer. The wider study: Several patients had oligometastatic NSCLC after their primary tumor was surgically resected, and fourteen patients had newly diagnosed primary stage I lung tumors. Concurrent therapy with stereotactic body radiotherapy was given to no patient. Among the patients, several developed distant metastases after radiotherapy at a median of about seven months, and approximately 16 showed no significant progression.

Two rounds of multiplex PCR amplified TCR beta CDR3 from genomic DNA. Primers specific to each TRBV and TRBJ gene were used in first-round PCR. TCRdb independently ran MiXCR on the multiplex PCR reads; one entry per CDR3 protein. The sample carries about 59,000 distinct CDR3 sequences, around a quarter recorded once. This clonotype was recorded many times. The germline V gene encodes CDR1 LNHDA and CDR2 SQIVND (reference sequence). The CDR3 has 15 residues. J lost 4 bases, V lost 3 bases, and 5 bases had no gene match. Peripheral blood, approximately 6.1 milliliters per draw, was collected at each of two time points.

The input for sequencing was PBMCs, taken before or after stereotactic body radiation therapy (not recorded which). The chain carries TRBV19 and TRBJ2-1; 8 bases match TRBD2. The origin of this receptor is a donor aged 50 or older with non-small cell lung cancer. CDR3 bases: TGTGCCAGTAGTATGCAAGCGGGGGTGTACAATGAGCAGTTCTTC. This encodes CASSMQAGVYNEQFF.